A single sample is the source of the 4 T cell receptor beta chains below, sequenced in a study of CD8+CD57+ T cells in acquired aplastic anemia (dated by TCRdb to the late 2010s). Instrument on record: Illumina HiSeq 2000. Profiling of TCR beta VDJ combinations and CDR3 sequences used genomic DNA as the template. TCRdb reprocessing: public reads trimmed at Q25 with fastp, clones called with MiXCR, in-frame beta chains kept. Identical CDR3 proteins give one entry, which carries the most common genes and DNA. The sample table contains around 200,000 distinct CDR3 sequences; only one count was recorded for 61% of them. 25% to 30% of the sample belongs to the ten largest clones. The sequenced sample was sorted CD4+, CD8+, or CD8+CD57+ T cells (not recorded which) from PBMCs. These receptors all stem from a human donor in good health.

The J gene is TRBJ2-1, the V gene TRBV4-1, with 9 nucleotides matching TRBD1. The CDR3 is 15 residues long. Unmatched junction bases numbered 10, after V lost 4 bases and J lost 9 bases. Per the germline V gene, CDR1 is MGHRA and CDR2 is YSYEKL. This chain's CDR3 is CASSPAGTGMGEQFF. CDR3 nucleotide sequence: TGCGCCAGCAGCCCGGCCGGGACAGGGATGGGTGAGCAGTTCTTC.

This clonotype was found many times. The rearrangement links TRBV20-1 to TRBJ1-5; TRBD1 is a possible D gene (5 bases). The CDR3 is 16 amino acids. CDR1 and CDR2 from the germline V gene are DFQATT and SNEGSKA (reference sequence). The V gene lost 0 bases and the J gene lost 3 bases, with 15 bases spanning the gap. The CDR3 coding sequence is TGCAGTGCTAGAGAATATAGGGGCCAGATCAATCAGCCCCAGCATTTT. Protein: CSAREYRGQINQPQHF.

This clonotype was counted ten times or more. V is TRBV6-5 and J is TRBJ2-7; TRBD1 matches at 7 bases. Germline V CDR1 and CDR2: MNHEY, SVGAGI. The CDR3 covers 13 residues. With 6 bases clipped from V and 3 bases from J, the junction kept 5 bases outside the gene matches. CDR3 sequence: CASSPRQGYEQYF. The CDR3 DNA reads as TGTGCCAGCAGCCCCCGACAGGGCTACGAGCAGTACTTC.

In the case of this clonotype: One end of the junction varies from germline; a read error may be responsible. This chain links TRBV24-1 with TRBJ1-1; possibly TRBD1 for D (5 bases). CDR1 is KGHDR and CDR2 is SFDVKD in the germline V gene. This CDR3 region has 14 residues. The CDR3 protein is CATSDRNSDTEASF. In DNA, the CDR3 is TGTGCCACCAGTGATCGCAATTCGGACACTGAAGCTTCCTTT.